This T cell receptor beta chain was obtained from a study of PD-L1 blockade in urothelial cancer (dated by TCRdb to 2017 to 2019). Regarding the study in general: All patients started therapy around 2014 and received atezolizumab 1,200 mg intravenously every 3 weeks. About 85% of the roughly 29 patients were males with bladder-origin urothelial cancer, and about two thirds of the roughly 30 reported a prior smoking history. Patients had an ECOG performance status of 0 or 1 and had received between 0 and 3 prior chemotherapy regimens. Blood samples were analyzed 3 weeks after the start of treatment (second dose) and 6 weeks after the start of treatment. Blood samples yielded a median of around 150,000 T cells and roughly 83,000 unique TCRs, with median clonality 0.080. The study was an exploratory multi-omic analysis of somatic, immune and clinical correlates of response to PD-L1 blockade with atezolizumab in urothelial cancer. Pretreatment tumor samples, along with matched peripheral blood collected serially before and after atezolizumab treatment, underwent TCR sequencing. Durable clinical benefit meant progression-free survival longer than 6 months, and TCR features were also tested against progression-free and overall survival. In the same patients, whole exome sequencing and RNA sequencing of pretreatment tumors were performed in addition to TCR sequencing. Several patients reached durable clinical benefit, while 20 to 25 patients did not. Pretreatment blood TCR-seq was available for 27 to 30 patients, at least one posttreatment blood collection was obtained for around 25 patients, and tumor TCR-seq was available for around 25 patients.

The sample holds one count of this clone. Its antigen specificity is not known. No base qualities exist here, and no much larger clone lies one base off it. Each PCR received spiked-in synthetic TCR analog templates so that absolute template abundance could be estimated from read counts. The immunoSEQ assay used bias-controlled V and J gene primers to amplify TCRbeta CDR3 regions from genomic DNA. Sequencing of rearranged TCRbeta segments was performed at approximately 20X coverage. The original methods were these. Sequencing errors were corrected by clustering and CDR3s were annotated against IMGT to assign V, D and J genes. Only productive TCRbeta rearrangements were used in downstream analyses, excluding out-of-frame or stop-codon sequences. To compute clonality, Shannon entropy was normalized by the log of the number of unique productive sequences and then subtracted from one. Fisher's exact test with Benjamini-Hochberg correction, at a threshold of adjusted p below 0.01, was used to find clones that differed between time points or between blood and tumor. Sourced from immuneACCESS, this table was stored by TCRdb with only in-frame sequences that have V and J called. A share of the clones is absent; for the studies checked, an unresolved V gene accounts for under half, and the remainder has no known explanation. The V and J calls and the clone size are those of that table, but D and trimming were determined from the DNA. The sample has 70,000 to 95,000 clones on record, 89% of them singletons. The top ten clones comprise more than 0.85% of the sample.

The time point tag for this specimen amounts to: pretreatment peripheral blood. The cohort included about 27 patients with locally advanced or metastatic urothelial carcinoma who were treated at Memorial Sloan Kettering on a trial protocol. Peripheral blood mononuclear cells were collected pretreatment and during treatment, at between 1 and 8 total time points per patient. The Qiagen DNeasy Blood extraction kit was used to purify genomic DNA from total PBMCs and tumor samples. Collected pretreatment and during treatment, PBMCs were isolated and stored as previously described. Findings and caveats that apply to the study as a whole: Because the sample size was small (n of about 30) and many of the analyses were exploratory, the results are meant to be hypothesis-generating. Greater expansion of tumor-associated TCR clones in peripheral blood 3 weeks after the start of treatment was observed in patients with durable benefit (n of about 20, p = 0.022). A pretreatment peripheral blood TCR clonality below the median was linked to improved progression-free and overall survival.

From the cysteine up to the phenylalanine, the CDR3 has a length of 13 residues. Only the CDR3 DNA stays, 39 bases, in frame from base 1. CDR1 and CDR2 are drawn from the germline V gene: SGHTA, FQGTGA. Compared with germline, V lacks 5 bases and J lacks 3 bases; bases without a gene match: 3. This TCR was recovered from a woman older than 75 with urothelial cancer. The chain is made from TRBV7-3 and TRBJ1-2; 7 bases in the middle match TRBD1. The specimen was PBMCs, collected around atezolizumab (anti-PD-L1) treatment. The nucleotide sequence reads as follows: TGTGCCAGCAGCCCAGGGGGAGACTATGGCTACACCTTC. Its protein is CASSPGGDYGYTF.